These T cell receptor beta chains were read from a single sample in a study of technical replicates of blood from a few donors. Assay used: immunoSEQ multiplex PCR; TCRdb lists only in-frame clones, some missing. This table has over 45,000 clones, more than 85% appearing once. Sequencing used PBMCs. The source of these receptors is a human donor in good health. Some clones in this sample may be carry-over from other donors' samples. The CDR3 runs from the conserved cysteine through the conserved F or W. D genes are given only for firm matches. Clone size appears in some rows only: once, few, many, or a class for an expanded clone.

clone_size | j_call | v_call | cdr3_length | d_call | cdr3_nt | cdr3_aa
. | TRBJ1-1 | TRBV2 | 12 | . | TGTGCCAGCAGTGGACTCAGAGGGATTTGTTTCTTT | CASSGLRGICFF
. | TRBJ2-5 | TRBV7-3 | 15 | TRBD2 | TGTGCCAGCAGCTCTGTGGGGGGGAGTATAGAGACCCAGTACTTC | CASSSVGGSIETQYF
. | TRBJ2-1 | TRBV28 | 14 | TRBD2 | TGTGCCAGCAGTTCCCTAGCGGGAGTTCTTGAGCAGTTCTTC | CASSSLAGVLEQFF
. | TRBJ1-1 | TRBV27 | 13 | . | TGTGCCAGCAGAGCTGACACGAACACTGAAGCTTTCTTT | CASRADTNTEAFF
. | TRBJ2-4 | TRBV27 | 15 | . | TGTGCCAGCAGTACCCGCTGGACAGACGAAAACATTCAGTACTTC | CASSTRWTDENIQYF
. | TRBJ2-1 | TRBV18 | 15 | TRBD1 | TGTGCCAGCTCACCTGATCAGGGGGTTTACAATGAGCAGTTCTTC | CASSPDQGVYNEQFF
once | TRBJ2-7 | TRBV6-5 | 15 | . | TGTGCCAGCAGTTACGCTCAGGGGACCTCCTACGAGCAGTACTTC | CASSYAQGTSYEQYF
. | TRBJ2-7 | TRBV7-2 | 17 | TRBD2 | TGTGCCAGCAGCTTAGCGATCCCACTAGCGGGGGCCTACGAGCAGTACTTC | CASSLAIPLAGAYEQYF
. | TRBJ1-6 | TRBV18 | 14 | TRBD1 | TGTGCCAGCTCACGGGACAGGGTTGAATCACCCCTCCACTTT | CASSRDRVESPLHF
. | TRBJ2-3 | TRBV19 | 15 | . | TGTGCCAGTAGACTCGGGGGACCATCCACAGATACGCAGTATTTT | CASRLGGPSTDTQYF
. | TRBJ2-3 | TRBV18 | 15 | . | TGTGCCAGTATAAAAAGGAGTAGCAGCACAGATACGCAGTATTTT | CASIKRSSSTDTQYF
. | TRBJ1-1 | TRBV5-1 | 16 | . | TGCGCCAGCAGCTCCGAGGTCCTAAACCTGAGGACTGAAGCTTTCTTT | CASSSEVLNLRTEAFF
. | TRBJ2-3 | TRBV7-9 | 15 | TRBD1 | TGTGCCAGCAGCCCGGGACAGGGGGCAACAGATACGCAGTATTTT | CASSPGQGATDTQYF
. | TRBJ2-3 | TRBV9 | 13 | . | TGTGCCAGCAGCCCAAGCGGGTGGGATACGCAGTATTTT | CASSPSGWDTQYF
. | TRBJ2-5 | TRBV9 | 15 | TRBD1 | TGTGCCAGCAGCGCGGGACAGGGGAGCCAAGAGACCCAGTACTTC | CASSAGQGSQETQYF
. | TRBJ2-3 | TRBV7-2 | 15 | TRBD2 | TGTGCCAGCGTCCGGGACTACCTTAGCACAGATACGCAGTATTTT | CASVRDYLSTDTQYF
. | TRBJ1-5 | TRBV7-9 | 15 | . | TGTGCCAGCAGCCAGGGAGGGGGGGCTGGTCAGCCCCAGCATTTT | CASSQGGGAGQPQHF
. | TRBJ1-1 | TRBV4-3 | 14 | TRBD1 | TGCGCCAGCAGCCAGCAAACAGGGGACACTGAAGCTTTCTTT | CASSQQTGDTEAFF
. | TRBJ1-2 | TRBV30 | 16 | . | TGTGCCTGGAGTGTACCGGGCCAGGGGAGTCACTATGGCTACACCTTC | CAWSVPGQGSHYGYTF
. | TRBJ1-1 | TRBV7-9 | 17 | . | TGTGCCAGCAGCTTAGATACTGGGATCGGGAGGGCTTACGAAGCTTTCTTT | CASSLDTGIGRAYEAFF
. | TRBJ1-6 | TRBV30 | 16 | . | TGTGCCTGGAGTGCCATTGGTGAAGGAGCTAATTCACCCCTCCACTTT | CAWSAIGEGANSPLHF
. | TRBJ2-1 | TRBV18 | 14 | TRBD1 | TGTGCCAGCTCACTAGGGACAGCGAACAATGAGCAGTTCTTC | CASSLGTANNEQFF
. | TRBJ2-1 | TRBV7-9 | 16 | TRBD1 | TGTGCCAGCAGCTTAGTGCAGGGGGCCTCCTACAATGAGCAGTTCTTC | CASSLVQGASYNEQFF
. | TRBJ2-2 | TRBV5-1 | 15 | TRBD2 | TGCGCCAGCAGCTTGTATAGCGGGGGGACCGGGGAGCTGTTTTTT | CASSLYSGGTGELFF
once | TRBJ2-5 | TRBV7-9 | 14 | TRBD1 | TGTGCCAGCAGCCCAGACAGGGTCGGGGAGACCCAGTACTTC | CASSPDRVGETQYF
. | TRBJ2-5 | TRBV15 | 16 | . | TGTGCCACCAGCAGAGATAGGGGCGGTGGGCTGGAGACCCAGTACTTC | CATSRDRGGGLETQYF
. | TRBJ2-7 | TRBV5-1 | 13 | TRBD2 | TGCGCCAGCAGCTTGGCAGGACTAGACGAGCAGTACTTC | CASSLAGLDEQYF
. | TRBJ1-6 | TRBV2 | 15 | TRBD1 | TGTGCCAGCAGCCGGACAGGGAACTATAATTCACCCCTCCACTTT | CASSRTGNYNSPLHF
. | TRBJ1-5 | TRBV15 | 13 | . | TGTGCCACCAGCAGCACCGCCGGGCAGCCCCAGCATTTT | CATSSTAGQPQHF
. | TRBJ1-5 | TRBV4-2 | 16 | . | TGTGCCAGCAGCCAAGATATGGATGAGGTTAGTCAGCCCCAGCATTTT | CASSQDMDEVSQPQHF
. | TRBJ2-5 | TRBV4-2 | 16 | TRBD2 | TGTGCCAGCAGCCAAGAGATGCGGGGGGGCGGAGAGACCCAGTACTTC | CASSQEMRGGGETQYF
. | TRBJ2-2 | TRBV5-1 | 16 | TRBD2 | TGCGCCAGCAGCTTGGCTCTAGCGGGGAACACCGGGGAGCTGTTTTTT | CASSLALAGNTGELFF
. | TRBJ2-7 | TRBV7-9 | 11 | TRBD1 | TGTGCCAGCAGCTTGGACAGGTTTTTCTACTTC | CASSLDRFFYF
. | TRBJ2-2 | TRBV28 | 14 | . | TGTGCCAGCAATGAAGCTAGAAGAATCGGGGAGCTGTTTTTT | CASNEARRIGELFF
. | TRBJ1-4 | TRBV4-1 | 13 | . | TGCGCCAGCAGCCAAGGGCCTCTGGAAAAACTGTTTTTT | CASSQGPLEKLFF
. | TRBJ1-5 | TRBV19 | 15 | . | TGTGCCAGTAGTATGGGCCAGACTAGCAATCAGCCCCAGCATTTT | CASSMGQTSNQPQHF
. | TRBJ2-1 | TRBV19 | 16 | TRBD2 | TGTGCCAGTAGTACTAGCGGGGGGGCCCCCTACAATGAGCAGTTCTTC | CASSTSGGAPYNEQFF
. | TRBJ2-7 | TRBV7-8 | 14 | TRBD1 | TGTGCCAGCAGCTTCCGGGACAGCTCCTACGAGCAGTACTTC | CASSFRDSSYEQYF